This T cell receptor (beta chain) was found in a study of cytomegalovirus exposure and HLA in healthy donors. Notes on the study in general: An ancestry cluster, one associated with Asian ancestry, reportedly showed fewer N-insertions than the approximately 660-donor mean in a later analysis. CMV serostatus was the only recorded immune exposure for donors. 164 TCR beta chains were listed as cytomegalovirus-associated.

Germline CDR1 is SGHTS and CDR2 is YDEGEE. The CDR3 length is 16 residues. V shed 6 bases and J shed 10 bases, with 28 bases lying between them. The PCR was carried out with 60 Vbeta primers and 13 Jbeta primers. Libraries were prepared by immunoSEQ multiplex PCR; TCRdb keeps only in-frame clonotypes and omits some of them. Of around 210,000 clones in the sample, around 73% were seen once. Remarks on this clone: Antigen unknown.

All donors participated as healthy donors of bone marrow. Input material: PBMCs. This TCR derives from a woman aged 30 to 39 in good health and CMV-seronegative. The V call is TRBV5-8, the J call TRBJ2-5; D may be TRBD2 (6 bases). For the CDR3, the DNA is TGTGCCAGCACCCCCGAGCCTCTAGCGCATGCCTTTGGCCAGTACTTC. Its protein is CASTPEPLAHAFGQYF.